This TCR beta chain was found in a study of CXCR3-negative and CXCR3-positive naive CD8 T cells. The CDR3 sequence is 16 residues long. CDR1 is SGHRS, CDR2 YFSETQ, per germline. cDNA libraries for TRB were generated by 5' RACE incorporating UMI labels. TCRdb re-called the 5' RACE reads; every CDR3 protein appears as one record, without DNA. Its listing shows about 130,000 distinct CDR3 sequences. Source material: naive CXCR3- CD8+ T cells from blood. The sample's subset: CD45RO-CCR7+CD27+CD95- naive CD8+ T cells lacking CXCR3 (TNR3-). The TCR comes from a human donor in good health. Some clones in this sample may be carry-over from other donors' samples. J is TRBJ2-5 and V is TRBV5-1; TCRdb selects TRBD1, and the lack of DNA leaves this call unchecked. CDR3 residues: CASSYYRGEGQETQYF.